This is a list of T cell receptor beta chains from one sample in a study of vaccination and CD4 T cells after COVID-19. One entry per CDR3 protein, called by TCRdb with MiXCR from the PCR reads. The sample consists of under 20,000 distinct CDR3 sequences, around 29% of them appearing once. Their antigen targets remain unknown. Input material: cultured CD4+ T cells from blood. The receptor source for this set is a human donor with COVID-19. CDR3s include the opening cysteine and the closing phenylalanine or tryptophan. Each record gives: J gene, D gene, V gene, clone size, CDR3 protein, CDR3 DNA. D genes are given only for firm matches. A row's size may be missing; if present it is once, few, many or a size class.

J: TRBJ2-5
D: TRBD2
V: TRBV20-1
size: -
CDR3: CSASLPSGGAGETQYF
DNA: TGCAGTGCTAGCTTACCCAGCGGGGGGGCCGGGGAGACCCAGTACTTC

J: TRBJ2-7
D: -
V: TRBV6-1
size: -
CDR3: CASSEAGIYYEQYF
DNA: TGTGCCAGCAGTGAAGCCGGGATTTACTACGAGCAGTACTTC

J: TRBJ1-2
D: TRBD1
V: TRBV5-1
size: -
CDR3: CASSPQWTGFNYGYTF
DNA: TGCGCCAGCAGCCCCCAGTGGACAGGGTTTAACTATGGCTACACCTTC

J: TRBJ1-1
D: -
V: TRBV6-1
size: -
CDR3: CASSSPSTEAFF
DNA: TGTGCCAGCAGCAGCCCTTCGACTGAAGCTTTCTTT

J: TRBJ1-1
D: TRBD1
V: TRBV5-1
size: -
CDR3: CASRRTGTGLPNTEAFF
DNA: TGCGCCAGCAGAAGGACCGGGACAGGACTTCCGAACACTGAAGCTTTCTTT

J: TRBJ1-5
D: -
V: TRBV27
size: -
CDR3: CASSLSSSPGQPQHF
DNA: TGTGCCAGCAGTTTATCGAGTAGCCCGGGGCAGCCCCAGCATTTT

J: TRBJ2-4
D: -
V: TRBV7-9
size: few
CDR3: CASSLGTGALAKNIQYF
DNA: TGTGCCAGCAGCTTAGGTACGGGGGCCCTAGCCAAAAACATTCAGTACTTC

J: TRBJ2-7
D: TRBD1
V: TRBV5-4
size: -
CDR3: CASSSGTGSSEALYEQYF
DNA: TGTGCCAGCAGCTCCGGGACAGGGAGCTCCGAGGCCCTCTACGAGCAGTACTTC

J: TRBJ1-2
D: -
V: TRBV10-3
size: -
CDR3: CAISQDNSYGYTF
DNA: TGTGCCATCAGCCAGGACAACTCCTATGGCTACACCTTC

J: TRBJ1-1
D: -
V: TRBV7-2
size: -
CDR3: CASSSGRANTEAFF
DNA: TGTGCCAGCAGCTCGGGACGGGCTAACACTGAAGCTTTCTTT

J: TRBJ2-2
D: -
V: TRBV29-1
size: -
CDR3: CSVVTGTTNTGELFF
DNA: TGCAGCGTGGTCACAGGGACGACGAACACCGGGGAGCTGTTTTTT

J: TRBJ1-1
D: -
V: TRBV5-1
size: -
CDR3: CASSRGRENTEAFF
DNA: TGCGCCAGCAGCCGGGGACGGGAGAACACTGAAGCTTTCTTT

J: TRBJ2-1
D: -
V: TRBV2
size: once
CDR3: CASSVLGNEQFF
DNA: TGTGCCAGCAGTGTCCTAGGCAATGAGCAGTTCTTC

J: TRBJ2-4
D: TRBD1
V: TRBV20-1
size: -
CDR3: CSAILGQGTNIQYF
DNA: TGCAGTGCTATACTAGGACAGGGGACAAACATTCAGTACTTC

J: TRBJ1-2
D: -
V: TRBV4-1
size: -
CDR3: CASSQDPVFGYTF
DNA: TGCGCCAGCAGCCAAGACCCGGTTTTCGGCTACACCTTC

J: TRBJ2-1
D: -
V: TRBV7-2
size: few
CDR3: CASSPGTPGNEQFF
DNA: TGTGCCAGCAGCCCAGGGACTCCCGGAAATGAGCAGTTCTTC

J: TRBJ1-1
D: TRBD1
V: TRBV20-1
size: -
CDR3: CSARAQGAEAFF
DNA: TGCAGTGCTAGAGCCCAGGGGGCTGAAGCTTTCTTT

J: TRBJ2-2
D: TRBD2
V: TRBV7-2
size: -
CDR3: CASSSGGSNTGELFF
DNA: TGTGCCAGCAGCTCCGGGGGGTCCAACACCGGGGAGCTGTTTTTT

J: TRBJ2-7
D: TRBD1
V: TRBV20-1
size: -
CDR3: CSARVGQVPYEQYF
DNA: TGCAGTGCTAGAGTGGGACAGGTTCCCTACGAGCAGTACTTC

J: TRBJ1-4
D: -
V: TRBV19
size: -
CDR3: CASSIGQGGGNEKLFF
DNA: TGTGCCAGTAGTATAGGCCAGGGAGGCGGTAATGAAAAACTGTTTTTT

J: TRBJ2-5
D: -
V: TRBV12-5
size: -
CDR3: CASGPPSGTETQYF
DNA: TGTGCTAGTGGCCCACCGAGCGGAACCGAGACCCAGTACTTC

J: TRBJ1-2
D: -
V: TRBV30
size: few
CDR3: CAWSDGSTRRF
DNA: TGTGCCTGGAGTGATGGCTCGACCCGACGCTTC

J: TRBJ2-5
D: -
V: TRBV11-3
size: few
CDR3: CASSLGRPKGETQYF
DNA: TGTGCCAGCAGCTTAGGACGGCCCAAGGGGGAGACCCAGTACTTC

J: TRBJ2-3
D: -
V: TRBV12-3/TRBV12-4
size: -
CDR3: CASSLAGAQPQYF
DNA: TGTGCCAGCAGTTTAGCGGGGGCACAACCGCAGTATTTT

J: TRBJ2-7
D: -
V: TRBV11-2
size: -
CDR3: CASSFSRAHEQYF
DNA: TGTGCCAGCAGCTTCAGCAGGGCCCACGAGCAGTACTTC

J: TRBJ2-5
D: -
V: TRBV7-7
size: -
CDR3: CASSSSQRTGAQYF
DNA: TGTGCTAGCAGCTCTAGCCAGCGAACCGGAGCCCAGTACTTC

J: TRBJ1-1
D: TRBD1
V: TRBV30
size: -
CDR3: CAWRDRATEAFF
DNA: TGTGCCTGGAGGGACAGGGCCACTGAAGCTTTCTTT

J: TRBJ1-5
D: -
V: TRBV10-2
size: few
CDR3: CASGWADNQPQHF
DNA: TGCGCCAGCGGTTGGGCGGACAATCAGCCCCAGCATTTT

J: TRBJ1-2
D: -
V: TRBV5-8
size: few
CDR3: CASSSVGGNLIYGYTF
DNA: TGTGCCAGCAGCTCGGTTGGGGGTAACCTAATCTATGGCTACACCTTC

J: TRBJ2-1
D: TRBD1
V: TRBV10-3
size: few
CDR3: CAISESRTGEDNEQFF
DNA: TGTGCCATCAGTGAGTCCAGGACAGGGGAGGACAATGAGCAGTTCTTC

J: TRBJ1-2
D: -
V: TRBV5-1
size: -
CDR3: CASSLGGARPYGYTF
DNA: TGCGCCAGCAGCTTGGGCGGGGCTCGGCCCTATGGCTACACCTTC

J: TRBJ1-4
D: -
V: TRBV15
size: -
CDR3: CATSRSEKKLFF
DNA: TGTGCCACCAGCAGAAGCGAGAAAAAACTGTTTTTT

J: TRBJ2-2
D: TRBD1
V: TRBV19
size: few
CDR3: CASSTRDRGYWGELFF
DNA: TGTGCCAGTAGTACCCGGGACAGGGGGTATTGGGGGGAGCTGTTTTTT

J: TRBJ1-6
D: -
V: TRBV6-2/TRBV6-3
size: few
CDR3: CASSWSNSPLHF
DNA: TGTGCCAGCAGTTGGTCCAATTCACCCCTCCACTTT

J: TRBJ1-3
D: -
V: TRBV6-1
size: few
CDR3: CASRDGGGSGNTIYF
DNA: TGTGCCAGCAGGGACGGAGGTGGCTCTGGAAACACCATATATTTT

J: TRBJ1-2
D: -
V: TRBV5-1
size: -
CDR3: CASSLASVNYGYTF
DNA: TGCGCCAGCAGCTTGGCCTCGGTAAACTATGGCTACACCTTC

J: TRBJ1-1
D: -
V: TRBV10-3
size: -
CDR3: CAISDRENTEAFF
DNA: TGTGCCATCAGTGACAGGGAAAACACTGAAGCTTTCTTT

J: TRBJ2-3
D: TRBD2
V: TRBV6-5
size: -
CDR3: CASSLAGRLDTQYF
DNA: TGTGCCAGCAGTTTAGCGGGGCGGCTGGATACGCAGTATTTT

J: TRBJ2-5
D: -
V: TRBV18
size: -
CDR3: CASSRRGSLEETQYF
DNA: TGTGCCAGCTCCCGCCGGGGCAGTCTTGAAGAGACCCAGTACTTC

J: TRBJ1-1
D: -
V: TRBV5-8
size: -
CDR3: CASPRTATEAFF
DNA: TGTGCCAGCCCCCGGACAGCCACTGAAGCTTTCTTT

J: TRBJ1-2
D: TRBD1
V: TRBV20-1
size: medium-sized
CDR3: CSARSGDRVSGYTF
DNA: TGCAGTGCAAGATCAGGGGACAGGGTCTCCGGCTACACCTTC

J: TRBJ1-1
D: -
V: TRBV7-9
size: few
CDR3: CASSLVAGGRTEAFF
DNA: TGTGCCAGCAGCTTAGTAGCTGGCGGGAGGACTGAAGCTTTCTTT

J: TRBJ2-7
D: -
V: TRBV6-1
size: -
CDR3: CASSQGRSYEQYF
DNA: TGTGCCAGCAGTCAAGGACGGAGCTACGAGCAGTACTTC

J: TRBJ1-5
D: TRBD1
V: TRBV10-2
size: -
CDR3: CATGDRVDQPQHF
DNA: TGCGCCACCGGGGACAGGGTTGATCAGCCCCAGCATTTT

J: TRBJ1-6
D: -
V: TRBV7-9
size: few
CDR3: CASSPGRTNSPLHF
DNA: TGTGCCAGCAGCCCGGGACGGACAAATTCACCCCTCCACTTT

J: TRBJ2-3
D: -
V: TRBV12-3/TRBV12-4
size: -
CDR3: CASTEGGKGHTDTQYF
DNA: TGTGCCAGCACGGAGGGAGGGAAGGGACACACAGATACGCAGTATTTT

J: TRBJ2-3
D: -
V: TRBV20-1
size: few
CDR3: CSASTRADTQYF
DNA: TGCAGTGCTAGCACGAGGGCAGATACGCAGTATTTT

J: TRBJ2-5
D: -
V: TRBV20-1
size: -
CDR3: CSARDEREWETQYF
DNA: TGCAGTGCTAGAGATGAAAGGGAGTGGGAGACCCAGTACTTC

J: TRBJ1-3
D: TRBD1
V: TRBV20-1
size: -
CDR3: CSAPGGGLLPGNTIYF
DNA: TGCAGTGCTCCAGGGGGGGGGCTCCTCCCTGGAAACACCATATATTTT

J: TRBJ2-5
D: -
V: TRBV6-1
size: few
CDR3: CASRATGRETQYF
DNA: TGTGCCAGCAGGGCAACAGGGCGAGAGACCCAGTACTTC

J: TRBJ2-5
D: TRBD1
V: TRBV29-1
size: few
CDR3: CSAMTGLQETQYF
DNA: TGCAGCGCGATGACAGGGCTCCAGGAGACCCAGTACTTC

J: TRBJ1-3
D: -
V: TRBV5-4
size: -
CDR3: CASSLQGSISGNTIYF
DNA: TGTGCCAGCAGCTTGCAGGGTTCGATCTCTGGAAACACCATATATTTT

J: TRBJ2-7
D: TRBD1
V: TRBV24-1
size: -
CDR3: CATSAGQGGTYEQYF
DNA: TGTGCCACCAGTGCGGGACAGGGGGGGACCTACGAGCAGTACTTC

J: TRBJ2-3
D: -
V: TRBV24-1
size: few
CDR3: CATSDSSVDTQYF
DNA: TGTGCCACCAGTGATTCCTCCGTTGATACGCAGTATTTT

J: TRBJ1-2
D: TRBD1
V: TRBV6-2/TRBV6-3
size: few
CDR3: CASSYSDRGYGYTF
DNA: TGTGCCAGCAGTTACTCGGACAGGGGGTATGGCTACACCTTC

J: TRBJ2-2
D: TRBD1
V: TRBV19
size: few
CDR3: CASRQGTNTGELFF
DNA: TGTGCCAGCCGACAGGGAACGAACACCGGGGAGCTGTTTTTT

J: TRBJ2-3
D: -
V: TRBV12-3/TRBV12-4
size: -
CDR3: CASGRGSTDTQYF
DNA: TGTGCCAGCGGACGGGGCAGCACAGATACGCAGTATTTT

J: TRBJ2-4
D: TRBD2
V: TRBV6-2/TRBV6-3
size: -
CDR3: CASSIAGASIQYF
DNA: TGTGCCAGCAGTATAGCGGGGGCAAGCATTCAGTACTTC

J: TRBJ2-7
D: -
V: TRBV6-1
size: -
CDR3: CASSETGTLTYEQYF
DNA: TGTGCCAGCAGTGAAACAGGAACGCTAACCTACGAGCAGTACTTC